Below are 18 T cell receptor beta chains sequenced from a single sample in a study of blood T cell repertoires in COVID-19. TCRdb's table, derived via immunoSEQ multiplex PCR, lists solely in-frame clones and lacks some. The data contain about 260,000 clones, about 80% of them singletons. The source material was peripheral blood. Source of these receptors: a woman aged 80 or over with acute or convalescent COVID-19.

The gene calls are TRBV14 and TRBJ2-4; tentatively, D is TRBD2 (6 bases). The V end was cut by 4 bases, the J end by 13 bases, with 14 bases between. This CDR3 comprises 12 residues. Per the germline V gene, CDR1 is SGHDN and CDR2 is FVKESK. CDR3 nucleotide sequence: TGTGCCAGCAGCCCCTCCGGGACTGCCCAGTACTTC. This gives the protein CASSPSGTAQYF.

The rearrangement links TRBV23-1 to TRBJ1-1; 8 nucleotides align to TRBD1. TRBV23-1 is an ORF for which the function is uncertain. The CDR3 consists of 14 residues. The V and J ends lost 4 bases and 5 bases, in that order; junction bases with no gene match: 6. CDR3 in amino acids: CASSPQGADTEAFF. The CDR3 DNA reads TGCGCCAGCAGTCCTCAGGGGGCAGATACTGAAGCTTTCTTT.

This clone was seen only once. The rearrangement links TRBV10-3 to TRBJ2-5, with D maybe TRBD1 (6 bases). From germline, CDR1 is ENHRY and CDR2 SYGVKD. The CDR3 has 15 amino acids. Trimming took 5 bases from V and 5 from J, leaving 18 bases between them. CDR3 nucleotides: TGTGCCATCAGTAGGTCGGGACAACCCTGGGAGACCCAGTACTTC. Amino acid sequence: CAISRSGQPWETQYF.

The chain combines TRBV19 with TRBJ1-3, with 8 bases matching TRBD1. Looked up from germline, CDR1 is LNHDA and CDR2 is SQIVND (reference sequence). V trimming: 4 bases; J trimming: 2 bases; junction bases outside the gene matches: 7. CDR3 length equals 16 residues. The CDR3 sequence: CASSRQGASAGNTIYF. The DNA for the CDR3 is TGTGCCAGTAGTAGGCAGGGGGCTTCAGCTGGAAACACCATATATTTT.

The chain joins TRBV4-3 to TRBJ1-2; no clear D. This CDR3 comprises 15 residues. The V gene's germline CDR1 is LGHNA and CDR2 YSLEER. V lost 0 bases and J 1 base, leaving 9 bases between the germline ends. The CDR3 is CASSQDLLSNYGYTF. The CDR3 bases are TGCGCCAGCAGCCAAGATCTGCTCAGTAACTATGGCTACACCTTC.

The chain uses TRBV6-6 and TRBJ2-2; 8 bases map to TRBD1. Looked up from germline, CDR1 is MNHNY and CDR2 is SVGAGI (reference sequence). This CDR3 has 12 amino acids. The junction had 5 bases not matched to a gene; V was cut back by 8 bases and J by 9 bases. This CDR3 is CASGGQVRELFF. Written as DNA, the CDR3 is TGTGCCAGCGGGGGACAGGTCAGGGAGCTGTTTTTT.

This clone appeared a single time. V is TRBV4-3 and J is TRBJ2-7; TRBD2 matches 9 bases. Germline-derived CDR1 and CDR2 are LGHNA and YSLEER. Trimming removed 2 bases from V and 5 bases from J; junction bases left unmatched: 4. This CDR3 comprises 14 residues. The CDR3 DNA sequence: TGCGCCAGCAGCCAAAAGGGACTAGCACACGAGCAGTACTTC. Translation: CASSQKGLAHEQYF.

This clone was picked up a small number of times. The CDR3 here is CASSVYPGSDGYEQYF. CDR3 sequence (DNA): TGTGCCAGCAGCGTATACCCGGGATCAGATGGGTACGAGCAGTACTTC. This chain connects TRBV5-6 to TRBJ2-7, with D maybe TRBD2 (5 bases). The V end lost 4 bases, the J end lost 4 bases, and 21 bases lay between the germline ends. In germline, CDR1 is SGHDT, CDR2 YYEEEE. There are 16 residues in the CDR3.

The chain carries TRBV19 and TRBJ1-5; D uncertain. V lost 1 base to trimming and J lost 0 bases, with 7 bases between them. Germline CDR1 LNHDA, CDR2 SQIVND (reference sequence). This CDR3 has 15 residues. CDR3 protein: CASSIARYSNQPQHF. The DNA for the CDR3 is TGTGCCAGTAGTATAGCCAGATATAGCAATCAGCCCCAGCATTTT.

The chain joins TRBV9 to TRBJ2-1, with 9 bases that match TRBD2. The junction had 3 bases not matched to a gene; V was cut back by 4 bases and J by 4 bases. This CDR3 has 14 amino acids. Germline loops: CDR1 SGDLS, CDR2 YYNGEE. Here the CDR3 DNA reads TGTGCCAGCAGCCAGCGGGAGGCATACAATGAGCAGTTCTTC. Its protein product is CASSQREAYNEQFF.

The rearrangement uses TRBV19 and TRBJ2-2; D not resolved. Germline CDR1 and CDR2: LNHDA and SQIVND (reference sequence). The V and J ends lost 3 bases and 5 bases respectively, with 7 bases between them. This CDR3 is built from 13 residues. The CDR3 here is CASSIQRTGELFF. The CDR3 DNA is TGTGCCAGTAGTATTCAGAGGACCGGGGAGCTGTTTTTT.

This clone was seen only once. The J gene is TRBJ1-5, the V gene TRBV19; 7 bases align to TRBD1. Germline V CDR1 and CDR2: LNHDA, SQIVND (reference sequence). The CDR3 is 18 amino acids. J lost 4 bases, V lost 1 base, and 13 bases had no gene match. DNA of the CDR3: TGTGCCAGTAGTATAGGTGCAGGGGGGTTATATAGGAATCAGCCCCAGCATTTT. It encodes CASSIGAGGLYRNQPQHF. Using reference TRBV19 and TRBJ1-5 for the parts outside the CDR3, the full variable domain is DGGITQSPKYLFRKEGQNVTLSCEQNLNHDAMYWYRQDPGQGLRLIYYSQIVNDFQKGDIAEGYSVSREKKESFPLTVTSAQKNPTAFYLCASSIGAGGLYRNQPQHFGDGTRLSIL.

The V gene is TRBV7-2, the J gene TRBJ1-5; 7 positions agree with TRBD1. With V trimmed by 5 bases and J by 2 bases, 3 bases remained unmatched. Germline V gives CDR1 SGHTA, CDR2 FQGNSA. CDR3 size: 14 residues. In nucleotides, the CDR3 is TGTGCCAGCAGCACCGGGACAGGCAATCAGCCCCAGCATTTT. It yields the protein CASSTGTGNQPQHF.

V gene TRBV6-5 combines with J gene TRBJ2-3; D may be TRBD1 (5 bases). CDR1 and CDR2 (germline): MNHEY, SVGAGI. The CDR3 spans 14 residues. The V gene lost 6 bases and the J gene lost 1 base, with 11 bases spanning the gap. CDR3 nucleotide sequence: TGTGCCAGCAGGCAGCAGGGCGGCACAGATACGCAGTATTTT. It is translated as CASRQQGGTDTQYF.

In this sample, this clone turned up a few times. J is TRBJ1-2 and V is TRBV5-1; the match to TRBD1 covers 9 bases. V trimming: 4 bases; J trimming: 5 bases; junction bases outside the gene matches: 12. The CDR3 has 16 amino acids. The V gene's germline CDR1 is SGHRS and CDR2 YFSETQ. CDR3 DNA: TGCGCCAGCAGCCCACAGCCGGGACAGGGACAATATGGCTACACCTTC. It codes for CASSPQPGQGQYGYTF.

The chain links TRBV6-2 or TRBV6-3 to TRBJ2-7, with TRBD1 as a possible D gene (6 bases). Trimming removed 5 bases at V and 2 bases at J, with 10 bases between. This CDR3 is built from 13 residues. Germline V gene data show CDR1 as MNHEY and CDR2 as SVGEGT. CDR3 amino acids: CASSHRVTYEQYF. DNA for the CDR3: TGTGCCAGCAGTCACAGGGTCACCTACGAGCAGTACTTC.

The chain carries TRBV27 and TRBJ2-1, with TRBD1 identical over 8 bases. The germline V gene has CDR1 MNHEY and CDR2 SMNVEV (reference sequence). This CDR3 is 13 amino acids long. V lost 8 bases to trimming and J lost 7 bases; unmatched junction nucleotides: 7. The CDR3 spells CASARQGSNEQFF. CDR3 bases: TGTGCCAGCGCTAGACAGGGGTCAAATGAGCAGTTCTTC.

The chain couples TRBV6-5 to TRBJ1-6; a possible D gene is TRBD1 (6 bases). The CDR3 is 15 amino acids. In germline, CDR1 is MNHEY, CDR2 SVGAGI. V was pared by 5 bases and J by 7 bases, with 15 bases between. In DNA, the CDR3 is TGTGCCAGCAGTAAGGCCAGGGGTCGGAATTCACCCCTCCACTTT. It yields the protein CASSKARGRNSPLHF.